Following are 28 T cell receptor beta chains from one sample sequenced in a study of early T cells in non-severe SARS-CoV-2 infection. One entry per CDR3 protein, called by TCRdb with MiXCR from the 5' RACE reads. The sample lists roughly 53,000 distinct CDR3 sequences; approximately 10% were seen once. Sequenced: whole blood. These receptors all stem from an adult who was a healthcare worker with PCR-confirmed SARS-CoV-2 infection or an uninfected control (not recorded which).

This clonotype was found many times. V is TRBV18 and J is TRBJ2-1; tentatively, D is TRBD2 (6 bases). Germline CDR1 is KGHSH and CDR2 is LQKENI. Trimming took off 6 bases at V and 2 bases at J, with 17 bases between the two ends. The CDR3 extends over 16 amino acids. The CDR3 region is CASSRGWGRTYNEQFF. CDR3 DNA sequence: TGTGCCAGCTCCCGGGGGTGGGGCAGGACCTACAATGAGCAGTTCTTC.

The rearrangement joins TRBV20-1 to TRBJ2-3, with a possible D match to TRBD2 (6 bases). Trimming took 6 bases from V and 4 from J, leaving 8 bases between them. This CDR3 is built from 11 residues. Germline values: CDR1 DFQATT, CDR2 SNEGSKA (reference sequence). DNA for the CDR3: TGCAGTGCAGGGGAGGCAGATACGCAGTATTTT. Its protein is CSAGEADTQYF.

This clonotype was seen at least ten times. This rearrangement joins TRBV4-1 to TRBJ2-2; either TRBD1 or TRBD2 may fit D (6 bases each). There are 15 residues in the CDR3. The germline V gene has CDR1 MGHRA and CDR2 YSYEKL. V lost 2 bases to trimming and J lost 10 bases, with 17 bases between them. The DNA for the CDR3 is TGCGCCAGCAGCCAAACCCCCGAGGGGGGAGAGGAGCTGTTTTTT. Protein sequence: CASSQTPEGGEELFF.

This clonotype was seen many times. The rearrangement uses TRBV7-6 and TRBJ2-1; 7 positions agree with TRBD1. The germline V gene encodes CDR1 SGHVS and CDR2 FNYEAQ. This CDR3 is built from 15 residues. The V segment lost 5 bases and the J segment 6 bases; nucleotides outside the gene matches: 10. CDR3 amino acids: CASSLQGSSGNEQFF. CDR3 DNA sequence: TGTGCCAGCAGCCTACAGGGGTCTTCTGGCAATGAGCAGTTCTTC.

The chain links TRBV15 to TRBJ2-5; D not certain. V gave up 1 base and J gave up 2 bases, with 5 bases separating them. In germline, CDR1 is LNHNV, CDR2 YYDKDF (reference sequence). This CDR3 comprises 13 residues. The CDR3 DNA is TGTGCCACCAGCAGAGCCTTTCAAGAGACCCAGTACTTC. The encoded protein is CATSRAFQETQYF.

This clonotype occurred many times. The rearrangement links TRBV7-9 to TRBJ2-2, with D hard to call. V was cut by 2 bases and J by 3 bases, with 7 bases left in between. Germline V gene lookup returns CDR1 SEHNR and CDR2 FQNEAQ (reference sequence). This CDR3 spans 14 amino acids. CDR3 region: CASSLSLDTGELFF. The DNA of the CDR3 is TGTGCCAGCAGCTTATCCCTCGACACCGGGGAGCTGTTTTTT.

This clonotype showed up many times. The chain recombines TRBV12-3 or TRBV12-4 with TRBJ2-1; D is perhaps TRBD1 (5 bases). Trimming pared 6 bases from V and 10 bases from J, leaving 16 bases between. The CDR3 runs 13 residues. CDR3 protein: CASRGLTAWEQFF. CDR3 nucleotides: TGTGCCAGCAGGGGATTGACAGCTTGGGAGCAGTTCTTC.

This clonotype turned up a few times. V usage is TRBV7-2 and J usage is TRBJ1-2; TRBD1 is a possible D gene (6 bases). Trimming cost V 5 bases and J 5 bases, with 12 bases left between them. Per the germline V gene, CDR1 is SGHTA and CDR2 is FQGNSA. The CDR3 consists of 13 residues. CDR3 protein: CASSPLGTYGYTF. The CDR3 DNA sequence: TGTGCCAGCAGCCCCTTAGGGACATATGGCTACACCTTC.

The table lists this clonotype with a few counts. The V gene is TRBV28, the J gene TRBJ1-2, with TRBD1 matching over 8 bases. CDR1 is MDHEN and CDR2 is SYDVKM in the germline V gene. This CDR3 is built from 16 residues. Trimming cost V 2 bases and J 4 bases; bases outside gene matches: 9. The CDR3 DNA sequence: TGTGCCAGCAGTTTAGGACAGGGTCGACGAGGCTATGGCTACACCTTC. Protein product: CASSLGQGRRGYGYTF.

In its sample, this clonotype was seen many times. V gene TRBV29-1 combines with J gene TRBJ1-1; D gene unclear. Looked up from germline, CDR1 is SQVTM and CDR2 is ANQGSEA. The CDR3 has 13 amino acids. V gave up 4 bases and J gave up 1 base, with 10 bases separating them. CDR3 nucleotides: TGCAGCGTTGCCCCCACGGGGAACACTGAAGCTTTCTTT. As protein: CSVAPTGNTEAFF. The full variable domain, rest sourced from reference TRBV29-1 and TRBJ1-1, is SAVISQKPSRDICQRGTSLTIQCQVDSQVTMMFWYRQQPGQSLTLIATANQGSEATYESGFVIDKFPISRPNLTFSTLTVSNMSPEDSSIYLCSVAPTGNTEAFFGQGTRLTVV.

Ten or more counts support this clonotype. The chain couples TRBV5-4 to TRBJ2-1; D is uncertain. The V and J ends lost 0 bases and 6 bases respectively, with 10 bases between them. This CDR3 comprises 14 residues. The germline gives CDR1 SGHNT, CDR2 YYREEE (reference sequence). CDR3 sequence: CASSLGSAVNEQFF. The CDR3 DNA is TGTGCCAGCAGCTTGGGGTCAGCCGTCAATGAGCAGTTCTTC.

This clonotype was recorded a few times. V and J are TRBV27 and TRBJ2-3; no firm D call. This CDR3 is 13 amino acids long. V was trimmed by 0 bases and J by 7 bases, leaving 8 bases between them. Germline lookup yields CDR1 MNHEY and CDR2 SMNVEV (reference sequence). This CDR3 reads CASSLSPIYTQYF. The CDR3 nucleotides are TGTGCCAGCAGTTTATCGCCTATTTATACGCAGTATTTT.

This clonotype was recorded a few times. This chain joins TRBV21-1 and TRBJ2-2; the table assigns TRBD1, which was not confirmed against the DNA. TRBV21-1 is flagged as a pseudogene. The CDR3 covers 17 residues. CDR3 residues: CASSPLPSDRGSGELFF. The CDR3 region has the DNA TGTGCCAGCAGCCCCCTACCCTCGGACAGGGGGTCCGGGGAGCTGTTTTTT.

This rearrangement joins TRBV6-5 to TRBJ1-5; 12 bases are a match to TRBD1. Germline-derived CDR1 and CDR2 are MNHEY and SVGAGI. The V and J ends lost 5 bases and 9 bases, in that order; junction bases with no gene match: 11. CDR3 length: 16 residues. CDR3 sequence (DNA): TGTGCCAGCAGTACCCGGGACAGGGGGCTGGGGGGGCCCCAGCATTTT. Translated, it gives CASSTRDRGLGGPQHF.

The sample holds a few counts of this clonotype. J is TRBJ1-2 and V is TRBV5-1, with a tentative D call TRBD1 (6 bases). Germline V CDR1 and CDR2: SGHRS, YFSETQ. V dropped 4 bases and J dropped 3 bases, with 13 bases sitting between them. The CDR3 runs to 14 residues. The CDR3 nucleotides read TGCGCCAGCAGCCCAGCAGGGGTGGACTATGGCTACACCTTC. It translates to CASSPAGVDYGYTF.

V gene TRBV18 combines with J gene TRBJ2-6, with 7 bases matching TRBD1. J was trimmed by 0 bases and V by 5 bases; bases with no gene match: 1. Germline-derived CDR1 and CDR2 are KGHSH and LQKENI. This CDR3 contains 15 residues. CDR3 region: CASSGQDSGANVLTF. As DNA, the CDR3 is TGTGCCAGCTCAGGACAGGACTCTGGGGCCAACGTCCTGACTTTC.

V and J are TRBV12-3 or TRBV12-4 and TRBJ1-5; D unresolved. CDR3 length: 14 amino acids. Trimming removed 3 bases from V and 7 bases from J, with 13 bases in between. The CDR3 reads CASSFSEGGQPQHF. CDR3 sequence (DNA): TGTGCCAGCAGTTTTAGCGAGGGAGGGCAGCCCCAGCATTTT.

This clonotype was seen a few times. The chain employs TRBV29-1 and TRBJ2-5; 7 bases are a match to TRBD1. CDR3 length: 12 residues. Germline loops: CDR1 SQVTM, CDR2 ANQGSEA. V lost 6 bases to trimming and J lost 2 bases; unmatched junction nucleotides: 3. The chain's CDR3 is CSVWDSQETQYF. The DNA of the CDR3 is TGCAGCGTCTGGGACAGTCAAGAGACCCAGTACTTC.

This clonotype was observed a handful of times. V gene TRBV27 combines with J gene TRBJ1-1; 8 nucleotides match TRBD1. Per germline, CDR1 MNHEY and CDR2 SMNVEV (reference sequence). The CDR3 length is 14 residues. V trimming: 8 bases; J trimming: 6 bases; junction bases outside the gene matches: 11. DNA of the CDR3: TGTGCCAGCGCACAGGGGGGATTAAGTCCTGAAGCTTTCTTT. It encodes CASAQGGLSPEAFF.

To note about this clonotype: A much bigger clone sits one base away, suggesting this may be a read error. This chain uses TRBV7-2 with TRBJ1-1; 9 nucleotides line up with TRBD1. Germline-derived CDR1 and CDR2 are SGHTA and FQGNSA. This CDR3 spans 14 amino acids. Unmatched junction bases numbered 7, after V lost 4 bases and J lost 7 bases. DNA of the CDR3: TGTGCCAGCAGCTCCAGGACAGGGGAGGATGAAGCTTTCTTT. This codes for CASSSRTGEDEAFF.

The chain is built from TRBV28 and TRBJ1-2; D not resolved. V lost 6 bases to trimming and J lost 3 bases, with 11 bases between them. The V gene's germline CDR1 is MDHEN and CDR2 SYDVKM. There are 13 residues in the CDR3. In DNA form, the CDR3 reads TGTGCCAGCAGCCCATTGAGGGACTATGGCTACACCTTC. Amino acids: CASSPLRDYGYTF.

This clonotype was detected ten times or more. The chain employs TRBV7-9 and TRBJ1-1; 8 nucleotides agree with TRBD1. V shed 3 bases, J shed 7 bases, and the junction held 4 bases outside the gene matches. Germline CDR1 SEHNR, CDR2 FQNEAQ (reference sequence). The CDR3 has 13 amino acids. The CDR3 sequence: CASSFTGGGEAFF. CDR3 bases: TGTGCCAGCAGCTTTACAGGGGGAGGTGAAGCTTTCTTT.

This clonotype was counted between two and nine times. CDR3 in DNA: TGTGCCAGCAGCCACCCCACTCCGGCCGGGGAGCTGTTTTTT. This codes for CASSHPTPAGELFF. The chain recombines TRBV3-1 with TRBJ2-2, with D unclear. The CDR3 runs 14 residues. CDR1 LGHDT and CDR2 YNNKEL come from the germline V gene (reference sequence). The ends were cut back, 3 bases at V and 6 bases at J, with 11 bases in the middle.

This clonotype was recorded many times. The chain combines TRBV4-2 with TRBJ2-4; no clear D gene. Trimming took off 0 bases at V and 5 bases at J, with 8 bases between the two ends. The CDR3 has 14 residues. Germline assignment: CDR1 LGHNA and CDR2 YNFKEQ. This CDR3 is CASSQEAGENIQYF. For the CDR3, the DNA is TGTGCCAGCAGCCAAGAAGCTGGCGAAAACATTCAGTACTTC.

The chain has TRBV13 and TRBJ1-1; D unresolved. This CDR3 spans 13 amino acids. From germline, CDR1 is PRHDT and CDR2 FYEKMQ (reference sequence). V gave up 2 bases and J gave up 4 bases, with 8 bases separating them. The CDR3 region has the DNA TGTGCCAGCAGCTTAAGAAGGGCCACTGAAGCTTTCTTT. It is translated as CASSLRRATEAFF.

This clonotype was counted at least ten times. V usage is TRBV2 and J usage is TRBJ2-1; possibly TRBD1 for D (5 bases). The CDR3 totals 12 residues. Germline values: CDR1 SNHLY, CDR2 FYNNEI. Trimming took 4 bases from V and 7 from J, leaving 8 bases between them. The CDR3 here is CASSAGINEQFF. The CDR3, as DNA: TGTGCCAGCAGTGCAGGGATAAATGAGCAGTTCTTC.

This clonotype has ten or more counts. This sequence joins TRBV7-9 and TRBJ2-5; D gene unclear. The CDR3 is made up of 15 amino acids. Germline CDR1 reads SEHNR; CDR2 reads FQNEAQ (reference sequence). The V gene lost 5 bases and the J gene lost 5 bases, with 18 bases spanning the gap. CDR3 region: CASSPYKGSKETQYF. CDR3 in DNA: TGTGCCAGCAGCCCCTATAAGGGCAGTAAGGAGACCCAGTACTTC. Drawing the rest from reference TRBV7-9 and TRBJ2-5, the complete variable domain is DTGVSQNPRHKITKRGQNVTFRCDPISEHNRLYWYRQTLGQGPEFLTYFQNEAQLEKSRLLSDRFSAERPKGSFSTLEIQRTEQGDSAMYLCASSPYKGSKETQYFGPGTRLLVL.

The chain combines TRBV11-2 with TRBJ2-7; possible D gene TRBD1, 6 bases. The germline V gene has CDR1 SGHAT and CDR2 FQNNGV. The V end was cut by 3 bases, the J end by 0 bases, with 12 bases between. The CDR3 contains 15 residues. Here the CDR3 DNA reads TGTGCCAGCAGCTTCAGCCGGACAGTCTCCTACGAGCAGTACTTC. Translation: CASSFSRTVSYEQYF.